These T cell receptor beta chains were read from a single sample in a study of identifying expanded T cells in peripheral blood. Sequenced by immunoSEQ multiplex PCR; TCRdb stores in-frame clones only, minus some. The sample lists around 60,000 clones, approximately 82% seen once, with 15% to 20% in the top ten. Sequencing was performed on blood. These receptors came from a person between 18 and 75 years old in good health. CDR3s include the opening cysteine and the closing phenylalanine or tryptophan. The order of the fields is CDR3 protein, CDR3 length, D gene, V gene, J gene. D genes are given only for firm matches.

CASSSTGGPYEQYF	14	TRBD1	TRBV6-1	TRBJ2-7
CASSSLTGTLQTQYF	15	-	TRBV11-3	TRBJ2-5
CASSFRQGRYEQYF	14	TRBD1	TRBV19	TRBJ2-7
CASSDGRTSTDTQYF	15	-	TRBV6-1	TRBJ2-3
CASSPQPSYRRSYGYTF	17	-	TRBV18	TRBJ1-2
CASSLGRGRTEAFF	14	-	TRBV7-8	TRBJ1-1
CASSLGQGNEKLFF	14	TRBD1	TRBV27	TRBJ1-4
CASSEYGGGNTDTQYF	16	TRBD2	TRBV25-1	TRBJ2-3
CAIKRGPAYNEQFF	14	TRBD1	TRBV10-3	TRBJ2-1
CASRRDFSADTQYF	14	-	TRBV19	TRBJ2-3
CASGVGVSADYGYTF	15	-	TRBV28	TRBJ1-2
CATSRGTGALNTEAFF	16	TRBD1	TRBV15	TRBJ1-1
CASSSLGLAAQETQYF	16	TRBD2	TRBV4-2	TRBJ2-5
CASSVVPNTEAFF	13	-	TRBV9	TRBJ1-1
CASSPASGSLGNEQFF	16	TRBD2	TRBV7-7	TRBJ2-1
CASSLALLTEAFF	13	-	TRBV11-2	TRBJ1-1
CSVEQGNYGYTF	12	-	TRBV29-1	TRBJ1-2
CASSQPRLVGNTIYF	15	-	TRBV4-1	TRBJ1-3
CASSQGTAPYEQYF	14	TRBD1	TRBV7-2	TRBJ2-7
CASRPTPTGTATYEQYF	17	TRBD1	TRBV5-5	TRBJ2-7
CASSLSQGERAEAFF	15	TRBD1	TRBV6-6	TRBJ1-1
CASSLRAGGRTDTQYF	16	TRBD2	TRBV11-2	TRBJ2-3
CASSLTGGFGEKLFF	15	TRBD1	TRBV5-1	TRBJ1-4
CASSARGGGSSYNEQFF	17	-	TRBV11-2	TRBJ2-1
CAWSVMGNTEAFF	13	-	TRBV30	TRBJ1-1
CASSFNYGYTF	11	-	TRBV5-6	TRBJ1-2
CASSGRDRANTEAFF	15	TRBD1	TRBV6-1	TRBJ1-1
CASSKNRDSNTEAFF	15	TRBD1	TRBV6-5	TRBJ1-1
CASSFLNRWSEAYEQYF	17	-	TRBV11-3	TRBJ2-7
CASSLAGATDTQYF	14	-	TRBV6-1	TRBJ2-3
CASSVGGGNTIYF	13	-	TRBV9	TRBJ1-3
CASSASESSYNEQFF	15	-	TRBV6-4	TRBJ2-1
CASKSGREGQPQHF	14	-	TRBV27	TRBJ1-5
CASSPRGGQGRTEAFF	16	-	TRBV5-1	TRBJ1-1
CASSDSGTANYGYTF	15	-	TRBV5-8	TRBJ1-2
CASSKEVTDTQYF	13	-	TRBV5-4	TRBJ2-3
CASSFGQRLNTEAFF	15	-	TRBV5-4	TRBJ1-1
CASSLRGNEQFF	12	TRBD1	TRBV13	TRBJ2-1
CASKGTSGRADTQYF	15	TRBD2	TRBV2	TRBJ2-3
CASSVRAPYGYTF	13	-	TRBV2	TRBJ1-2
CASSGGSPIYNEQFF	15	-	TRBV7-9	TRBJ2-1
CASIGGRSPFLNYGYTF	17	-	TRBV2	TRBJ1-2
CASSLKAGGGTYEQYF	16	TRBD2	TRBV7-2	TRBJ2-7
CASSLETSAGELFF	14	TRBD2	TRBV5-1	TRBJ2-2
CASSNEGDRESTDSNQPQHF	20	-	TRBV21-1	TRBJ1-5
CASRIGQGAGGELFF	15	TRBD1	TRBV6-6	TRBJ2-2
CASSEVMRRRTEAFF	15	-	TRBV2	TRBJ1-1
CASRRTGGASQPQHF	15	TRBD1	TRBV19	TRBJ1-5
CASSSGQGGTEAFF	14	TRBD1	TRBV5-1	TRBJ1-1
CASSQVGEQGYGYTF	15	-	TRBV5-4	TRBJ1-2
CASSIAPGHGELFF	14	-	TRBV19	TRBJ2-2
CASSQSGYTF	10	-	TRBV6-6	TRBJ1-2
CASSGGFGQPQHF	13	-	TRBV5-1	TRBJ1-5
CASSFTMGGYTF	12	-	TRBV19	TRBJ1-2
CASSLSGGARDEQFF	15	TRBD2	TRBV18	TRBJ2-1
CASSRRADGYTF	12	-	TRBV2	TRBJ1-2
CASSRDYTGNTIYF	14	-	TRBV14	TRBJ1-3
CASSLAAHYEQYF	13	-	TRBV7-8	TRBJ2-7
CASSYLAGRNEQYF	14	TRBD2	TRBV6-5	TRBJ2-7